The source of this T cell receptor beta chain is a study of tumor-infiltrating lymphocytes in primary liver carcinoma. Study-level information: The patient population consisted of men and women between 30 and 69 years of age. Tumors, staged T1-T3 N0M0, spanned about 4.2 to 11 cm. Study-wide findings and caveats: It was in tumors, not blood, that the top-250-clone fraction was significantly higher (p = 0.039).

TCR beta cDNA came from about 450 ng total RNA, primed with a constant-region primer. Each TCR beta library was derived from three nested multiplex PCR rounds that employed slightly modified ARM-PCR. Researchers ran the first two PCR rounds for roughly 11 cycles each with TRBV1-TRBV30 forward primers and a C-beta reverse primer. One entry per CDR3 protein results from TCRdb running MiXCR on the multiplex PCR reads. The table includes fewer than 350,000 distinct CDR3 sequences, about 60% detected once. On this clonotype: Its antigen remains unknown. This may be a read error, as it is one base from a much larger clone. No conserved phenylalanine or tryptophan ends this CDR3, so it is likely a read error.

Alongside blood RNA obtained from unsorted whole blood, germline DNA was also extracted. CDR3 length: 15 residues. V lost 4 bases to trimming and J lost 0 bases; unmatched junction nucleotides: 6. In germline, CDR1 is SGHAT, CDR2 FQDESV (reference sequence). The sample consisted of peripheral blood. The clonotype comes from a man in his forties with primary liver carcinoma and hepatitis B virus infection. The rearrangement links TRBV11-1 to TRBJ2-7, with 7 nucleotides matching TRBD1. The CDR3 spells CASSSQTGNSYEQYL. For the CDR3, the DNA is TGTGCCAGCAGCTCCCAGACAGGGAACTCCTACGAGCAGTACCTC.